The 8 T cell receptor beta chains below come from one sample, sequenced in a study of blood T cells in healthy people across ages. It was with a sample-barcoded 5' primer and a J-beta primer mix that a second PCR of roughly 6 to 12 cycles was run. TCRdb processed the 5' RACE reads anew with MiXCR; each CDR3 protein has one entry. The sample holds around 850,000 distinct CDR3 sequences, about 34% seen once. The sequencing sample was made of blood. The receptors shown here come from a man between 18 and 35 years old in good health.

This clonotype was observed many times. The chain joins TRBV12-3 or TRBV12-4 to TRBJ2-3, with D perhaps matching TRBD1 or TRBD2 (7 bases each). The ends were cut back, 3 bases at V and 6 bases at J, with 16 bases in the middle. This CDR3 is 15 amino acids long. The CDR3 bases are TGTGCCAGCAGTTTCCAGGGGGGGTCAGAGGATACGCAGTATTTT. This sequence encodes CASSFQGGSEDTQYF.

This chain uses TRBV4-3 with TRBJ1-2; 7 nucleotides align to TRBD1. The germline V gene encodes CDR1 LGHNA and CDR2 YSLEER. The CDR3 runs to 16 residues. With 1 base clipped from V and 1 base from J, the junction kept 6 bases outside the gene matches. The CDR3 spells CASSQVEGGFNYGYTF. CDR3 nucleotide sequence: TGCGCCAGCAGCCAAGTAGAAGGGGGCTTTAACTATGGCTACACCTTC.

This clonotype has just a few counts. The J gene is TRBJ2-5, the V gene TRBV20-1, with D possibly TRBD1 on 6 matching bases. Germline CDR1 reads DFQATT; CDR2 reads SNEGSKA (reference sequence). CDR3 length equals 15 residues. V was shortened by 3 bases and J by 5 bases, with 19 bases between the two germline ends. CDR3 sequence reads: CSASPTGYPGETQYF. CDR3 nucleotide sequence: TGCAGTGCTAGTCCTACAGGGTATCCAGGGGAGACCCAGTACTTC.

In its sample, this clonotype was seen once. This chain links TRBV29-1 with TRBJ1-1; 9 bases are a match to TRBD1. The germline CDR1 and CDR2 sequences are SQVTM and ANQGSEA. This CDR3 is 11 amino acids long. The V segment lost 8 bases and the J segment 7 bases; nucleotides outside the gene matches: 5. The CDR3 reads CSQGQGLEAFF. The DNA of the CDR3 is TGCAGCCAGGGACAGGGCCTTGAAGCTTTCTTT. Combining the CDR3 with reference TRBV29-1 and TRBJ1-1 gives the whole variable domain SAVISQKPSRDICQRGTSLTIQCQVDSQVTMMFWYRQQPGQSLTLIATANQGSEATYESGFVIDKFPISRPNLTFSTLTVSNMSPEDSSIYLCSQGQGLEAFFGQGTRLTVV.

The chain carries TRBV6-5 and TRBJ1-1, with D tentatively TRBD1 (5 bases). Deletions cut 0 bases from V and 7 bases from J, with 9 bases between. The CDR3 spans 13 residues. Germline V gene data show CDR1 as MNHEY and CDR2 as SVGAGI. The DNA for the CDR3 is TGTGCCAGCAGTTACTCGGGGGGGAGTGAAGCTTTCTTT. As protein: CASSYSGGSEAFF.

This clonotype was detected ten times or more. The rearrangement joins TRBV6-2 or TRBV6-3 to TRBJ2-5; D remains ambiguous. CDR3 size: 13 residues. Per germline, CDR1 MNHEY and CDR2 SVGEGT. Trimming cost V 3 bases and J 3 bases, with 8 bases left between them. The CDR3 bases are TGTGCCAGCAGTTATAACCGCAAAGAGACCCAGTACTTC. This translates into CASSYNRKETQYF.

Details on this clonotype: A read error is possible here, since a much larger clone lies one base away. The chain links TRBV20-1 to TRBJ2-5; D is possibly TRBD1 or TRBD2 (5 bases each). The CDR3 runs 13 residues. Germline V gene sequence: CDR1 DFQATT, CDR2 SNEGSKA (reference sequence). The chain's CDR3 is CSTSSGAQETQYF. The CDR3 nucleotides are TGCAGTACTAGTAGTGGGGCCCAAGAGACCCAGTACTTC.

The chain links TRBV7-2 to TRBJ2-7, with D perhaps TRBD2 (6 bases). V lost 5 bases to trimming and J lost 0 bases, with 14 bases between them. From germline, CDR1 is SGHTA and CDR2 FQGNSA. CDR3 length: 15 residues. The CDR3 coding sequence is TGTGCCAGCAGCCGGTCGGGCGGGGACTCCTACGAGCAGTACTTC. Translating gives CASSRSGGDSYEQYF. Using reference TRBV7-2 and TRBJ2-7 for the parts outside the CDR3, the full variable domain is GAGVSQSPSNKVTEKGKDVELRCDPISGHTALYWYRQSLGQGLEFLIYFQGNSAPDKSGLPSDRFSAERTGGSVSTLTIQRTQQEDSAVYLCASSRSGGDSYEQYFGPGTRLTVT.